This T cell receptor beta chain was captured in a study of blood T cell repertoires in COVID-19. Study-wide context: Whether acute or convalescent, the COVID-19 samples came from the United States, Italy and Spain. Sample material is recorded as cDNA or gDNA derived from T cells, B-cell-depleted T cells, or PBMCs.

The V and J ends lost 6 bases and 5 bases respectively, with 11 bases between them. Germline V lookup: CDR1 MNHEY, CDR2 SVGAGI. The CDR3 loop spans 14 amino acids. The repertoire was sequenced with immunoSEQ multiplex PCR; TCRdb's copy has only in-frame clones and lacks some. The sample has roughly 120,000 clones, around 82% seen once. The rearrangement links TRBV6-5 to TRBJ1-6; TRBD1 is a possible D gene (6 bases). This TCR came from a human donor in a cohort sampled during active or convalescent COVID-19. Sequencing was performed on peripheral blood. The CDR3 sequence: CASRRTVDNSPLHF. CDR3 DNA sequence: TGTGCCAGCAGAAGGACAGTGGATAATTCACCCCTCCACTTT.